This TCR beta chain emerged from a study of T-cell reconstitution after alpha-beta-depleted transplantation in children. Study-level points and caveats: TCRbeta diversity was high at day 60 in some patients (a result of surviving recipient T cells and thymic progenitors). When one year had passed after transplant, most T-cell counts and diversity came from newly produced T cells. About two months after transplant, alpha-beta T cells reportedly came from several hundred expanded graft clones.

Unique molecular identifiers were used to barcode this TCRbeta library. TCRdb passed the PCR reads through MiXCR, listing each CDR3 protein once. Among a few hundred thousand distinct CDR3 sequences, 10% to 15% were seen once, and the ten largest hold around 2%. This clonotype was picked up a small number of times. Its antigen remains unidentified. V lost 0 bases, J lost 3 bases, and 12 bases lay in between. Germline V gene data show CDR1 as LNHNV and CDR2 as YYDKDF (reference sequence). This CDR3 region has 17 residues. The sample in question was PBMCs, mostly from graft donor cells, obtained 360 days after TCRalphabeta/CD19-depleted stem cell transplant. The sequence was collected from a male patient younger than 18 who had a stem cell transplant for acute myeloid leukemia, so the T cells may come from the graft donor. The chain combines TRBV15 with TRBJ2-6; no firm D call. This chain's CDR3 is CATSRDTSAYGANVLTF. The DNA for the CDR3 is TGTGCCACCAGCAGAGATACGTCGGCTTATGGGGCCAACGTCCTGACTTTC.